The clone carrying this T cell receptor (beta chain) was recorded a few times. Its antigen remains unknown. V dropped 4 bases and J dropped 0 bases, with 20 bases sitting between them. Germline V lookup: CDR1 SGHNT, CDR2 YYREEE (reference sequence). The CDR3 loop spans 18 amino acids. This sample stems from a study of beta chain features in type 1 diabetes. Study-wide context: Sorted cell examination encompassed under 130 million cells across all samples. General study results and limits: Compared with healthy donors, patients appeared to share more similar naive, central memory and regulatory TCRB repertoires.

Expressed TCRB transcripts were sequenced, since all the RNA that had been isolated was reverse transcribed. Sequenced by immunoSEQ multiplex PCR; TCRdb stores in-frame clones only, minus some. The sample lists about 620,000 clones, around 16% occurring once. The V and J genes are TRBV5-4 and TRBJ2-1; D is possibly TRBD2 (6 bases). Specimen: naive CD4+ T cells from blood. The source of this sequence is a man between 18 and 35 years old in good health. The CDR3 bases are TGTGCCAGCAGCCAAGTTCGTGGCGGGGATAGCTCCTACAATGAGCAGTTCTTC. It yields the protein CASSQVRGGDSSYNEQFF. Filled out from reference TRBV5-4 and TRBJ2-1, the complete variable domain reads ETGVTQSPTHLIKTRGQQVTLRCSSQSGHNTVSWYQQALGQGPQFIFQYYREEENGRGNFPPRFSGLQFPNYSSELNVNALELDDSALYLCASSQVRGGDSSYNEQFFGPGTRLTVL.